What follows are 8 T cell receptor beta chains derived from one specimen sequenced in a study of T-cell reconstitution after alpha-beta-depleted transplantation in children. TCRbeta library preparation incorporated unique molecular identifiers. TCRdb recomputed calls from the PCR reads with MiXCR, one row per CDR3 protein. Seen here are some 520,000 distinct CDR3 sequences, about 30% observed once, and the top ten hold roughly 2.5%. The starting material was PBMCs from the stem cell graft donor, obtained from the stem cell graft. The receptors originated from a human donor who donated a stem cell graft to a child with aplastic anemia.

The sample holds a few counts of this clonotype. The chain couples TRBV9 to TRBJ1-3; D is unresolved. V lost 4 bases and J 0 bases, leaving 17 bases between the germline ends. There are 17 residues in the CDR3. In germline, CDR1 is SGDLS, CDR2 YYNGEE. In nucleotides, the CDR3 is TGTGCCAGCAGCTCCCACTACCCGGCCTCCTCTGGAAACACCATATATTTT. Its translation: CASSSHYPASSGNTIYF.

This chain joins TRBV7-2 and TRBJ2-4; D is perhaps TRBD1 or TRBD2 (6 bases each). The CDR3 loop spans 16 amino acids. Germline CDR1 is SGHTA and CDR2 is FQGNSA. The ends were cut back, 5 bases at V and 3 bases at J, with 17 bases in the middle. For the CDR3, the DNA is TGTGCCAGCAGCGCTACGAGGGGGGCAAGCAAAAACATTCAGTACTTC. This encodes CASSATRGASKNIQYF.

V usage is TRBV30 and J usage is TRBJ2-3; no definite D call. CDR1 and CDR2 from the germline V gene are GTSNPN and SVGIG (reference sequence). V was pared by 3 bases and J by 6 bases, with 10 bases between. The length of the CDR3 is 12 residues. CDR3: CAWRRPLDTQYF. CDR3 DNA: TGTGCCTGGAGAAGGCCATTGGATACGCAGTATTTT.

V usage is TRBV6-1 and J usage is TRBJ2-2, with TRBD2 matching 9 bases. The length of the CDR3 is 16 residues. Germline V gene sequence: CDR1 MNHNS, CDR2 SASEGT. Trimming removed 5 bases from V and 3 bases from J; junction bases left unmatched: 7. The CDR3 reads CASSQGTSRDTGELFF. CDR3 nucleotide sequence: TGTGCCAGCAGTCAGGGGACTAGCAGGGACACCGGGGAGCTGTTTTTT.

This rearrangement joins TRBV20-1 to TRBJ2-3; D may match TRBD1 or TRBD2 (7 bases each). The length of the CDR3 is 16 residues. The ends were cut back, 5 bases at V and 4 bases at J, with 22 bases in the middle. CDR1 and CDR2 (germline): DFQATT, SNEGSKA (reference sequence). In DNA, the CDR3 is TGCAGTGCTCCACAATGGGGCAGGGGGGGGCCAGATACGCAGTATTTT. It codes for CSAPQWGRGGPDTQYF.

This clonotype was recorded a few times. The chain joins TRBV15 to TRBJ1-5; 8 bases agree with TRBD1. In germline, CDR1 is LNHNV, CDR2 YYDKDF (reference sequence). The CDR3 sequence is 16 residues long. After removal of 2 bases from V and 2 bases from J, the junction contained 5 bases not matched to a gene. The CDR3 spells CATSRPGQGGNQPQHF. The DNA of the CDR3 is TGTGCCACCAGCAGACCTGGACAGGGAGGCAATCAGCCCCAGCATTTT.

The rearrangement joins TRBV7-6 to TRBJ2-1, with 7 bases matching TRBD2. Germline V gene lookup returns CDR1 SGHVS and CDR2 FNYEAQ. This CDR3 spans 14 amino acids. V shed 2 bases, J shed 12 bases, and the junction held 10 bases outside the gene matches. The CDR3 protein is CASSLKMVGGRQFF. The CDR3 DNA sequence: TGTGCCAGCAGCTTAAAGATGGTCGGGGGGAGGCAGTTCTTC. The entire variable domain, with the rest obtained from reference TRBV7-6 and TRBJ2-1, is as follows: GAGVSQSPRYKVTKRGQDVALRCDPISGHVSLYWYRQALGQGPEFLTYFNYEAQQDKSGLPNDRFSAERPEGSISTLTIQRTEQRDSAMYRCASSLKMVGGRQFFGPGTRLTVL.

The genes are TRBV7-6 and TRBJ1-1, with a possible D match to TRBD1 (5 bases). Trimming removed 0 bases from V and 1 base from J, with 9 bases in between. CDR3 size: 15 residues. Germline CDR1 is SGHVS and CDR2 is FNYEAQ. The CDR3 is CASSLAVGPNTEAFF. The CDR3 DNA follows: TGTGCCAGCAGCTTAGCGGTGGGGCCGAACACTGAAGCTTTCTTT. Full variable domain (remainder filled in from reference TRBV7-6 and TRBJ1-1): GAGVSQSPRYKVTKRGQDVALRCDPISGHVSLYWYRQALGQGPEFLTYFNYEAQQDKSGLPNDRFSAERPEGSISTLTIQRTEQRDSAMYRCASSLAVGPNTEAFFGQGTRLTVV.